The 27 T cell receptor beta chains presented below share a single source sample, sequenced in a study of cytomegalovirus exposure and HLA in healthy donors. In the PCR, 60 Vbeta and 13 Jbeta primers were used. Using immunoSEQ multiplex PCR, the repertoire was profiled, and TCRdb retains in-frame clones only, with some absent. The profile shows 110,000 or so clones, more than 60% of them singletons. Specimen: PBMCs. These receptors originate from a female donor in good health and CMV-seronegative.

The CDR3 protein is CASSVAQGAGGYTF. CDR3 DNA: TGTGCCAGCAGCGTAGCGCAGGGGGCGGGTGGCTACACCTTC. This chain connects TRBV9 to TRBJ1-2; 8 nucleotides agree with TRBD1. The CDR3 length is 14 residues. V lost 0 bases and J lost 7; bases outside the gene matches: 5. Looked up from germline, CDR1 is SGDLS and CDR2 is YYNGEE.

The rearrangement joins TRBV11-2 to TRBJ2-7; 7 nucleotides line up with TRBD1. The CDR3 runs 14 residues. V lost 1 base to trimming and J lost 5 bases; unmatched junction nucleotides: 5. Germline loops: CDR1 SGHAT, CDR2 FQNNGV. The CDR3 reads CASSLGRQGHEQYF. The CDR3 DNA sequence: TGTGCCAGCAGCTTAGGAAGACAGGGCCACGAGCAGTACTTC.

The chain has TRBV6-5 and TRBJ2-7, with 9 bases aligning to TRBD2. The ends lost 5 bases at V and 3 bases at J; junction bases unmatched: 8. This CDR3 has 15 residues. CDR1 MNHEY and CDR2 SVGAGI come from the germline V gene. Here the CDR3 reads CASSTSGGRSYEQYF. CDR3 nucleotide sequence: TGTGCCAGCAGTACAAGCGGGGGGCGAAGCTACGAGCAGTACTTC.

This chain links TRBV27 with TRBJ1-4, with 10 positions matching TRBD1. This CDR3 spans 15 amino acids. From germline, CDR1 is MNHEY and CDR2 SMNVEV (reference sequence). V lost 5 bases, J lost 8 bases, and 8 bases stayed unmatched. The CDR3 DNA sequence: TGTGCCAGCAGTCCCTCGACAGGGGGCAGGGAAAAACTGTTTTTT. It yields the protein CASSPSTGGREKLFF.

The chain couples TRBV5-1 to TRBJ2-3; D may be TRBD2 (6 bases). The germline V gene has CDR1 SGHRS and CDR2 YFSETQ. V lost 2 bases, J lost 8 bases, and 9 bases lay in between. The CDR3 totals 12 residues. CDR3 sequence (DNA): TGCGCCAGCAGCTTCTCGGAGGGTACGCAGTATTTT. It is translated as CASSFSEGTQYF. The whole variable domain, filled in from reference TRBV5-1 and TRBJ2-3, reads KAGVTQTPRYLIKTRGQQVTLSCSPISGHRSVSWYQQTPGQGLQFLFEYFSETQRNKGNFPGRFSGRQFSNSRSEMNVSTLELGDSALYLCASSFSEGTQYFGPGTRLTVL.

J is TRBJ2-3 and V is TRBV29-1; 8 positions match TRBD2. V lost 6 bases, J lost 4 bases, and 9 bases stayed unmatched. Germline V CDR1 and CDR2: SQVTM, ANQGSEA. The CDR3 totals 14 residues. The CDR3 DNA reads TGCAGCGTATACGGGGGGGCTGTGTCAGATACGCAGTATTTT. It yields the protein CSVYGGAVSDTQYF.

This chain joins TRBV5-1 and TRBJ2-1, with D maybe TRBD1 (6 bases). Trimming pared 2 bases from V and 3 bases from J, leaving 18 bases between. Germline V gene lookup returns CDR1 SGHRS and CDR2 YFSETQ. The CDR3 totals 17 residues. CDR3 coding DNA: TGCGCCAGCAGCTTTTCGGGACACCTATCTGACTACAATGAGCAGTTCTTC. Translation: CASSFSGHLSDYNEQFF. Full variable domain (outside the CDR3, taken from reference TRBV5-1 and TRBJ2-1): KAGVTQTPRYLIKTRGQQVTLSCSPISGHRSVSWYQQTPGQGLQFLFEYFSETQRNKGNFPGRFSGRQFSNSRSEMNVSTLELGDSALYLCASSFSGHLSDYNEQFFGPGTRLTVL.

The chain couples TRBV7-9 to TRBJ1-6, with D possibly matching TRBD1 (5 bases). The CDR3 is 13 amino acids. Germline V gene data show CDR1 as SEHNR and CDR2 as FQNEAQ (reference sequence). With 1 base removed from V and 7 bases from J, the gap between germline ends came to 5 bases. The CDR3 bases are TGTGCCAGCAGCTTAGGACAGAATTCACCCCTCCACTTT. Its protein is CASSLGQNSPLHF. The full variable domain, with the rest looked up from reference TRBV7-9 and TRBJ1-6, is DTGVSQNPRHKITKRGQNVTFRCDPISEHNRLYWYRQTLGQGPEFLTYFQNEAQLEKSRLLSDRFSAERPKGSFSTLEIQRTEQGDSAMYLCASSLGQNSPLHFGNGTRLTVT.

The rearrangement joins TRBV10-3 to TRBJ1-1; D not certain. The CDR3 extends over 13 amino acids. Per the germline V gene, CDR1 is ENHRY and CDR2 is SYGVKD. The V end lost 7 bases, the J end lost 2 bases, and 11 bases lay between the germline ends. The CDR3 nucleotides read TGTGCCATCACCTCTTCCTTTAACACTGAAGCTTTCTTT. Amino acid sequence: CAITSSFNTEAFF.

In this sample, this clone turned up a few times. V gene TRBV5-4 combines with J gene TRBJ1-2; D remains ambiguous. CDR1 is SGHNT, CDR2 YYREEE, per germline (reference sequence). The CDR3 totals 13 residues. Trimming pared 0 bases from V and 7 bases from J, leaving 10 bases between. Here the CDR3 reads CASSLVHRFGYTF. The CDR3 DNA is TGTGCCAGCAGCTTGGTGCATCGGTTTGGCTACACCTTC. Full variable domain (rest looked up from reference TRBV5-4 and TRBJ1-2): ETGVTQSPTHLIKTRGQQVTLRCSSQSGHNTVSWYQQALGQGPQFIFQYYREEENGRGNFPPRFSGLQFPNYSSELNVNALELDDSALYLCASSLVHRFGYTFGSGTRLTVV.

The chain employs TRBV13 and TRBJ1-6; 12 bases are shared with TRBD1. This CDR3 comprises 17 residues. After removal of 0 bases from V and 7 bases from J, the junction contained 4 bases not matched to a gene. The germline V gene has CDR1 PRHDT and CDR2 FYEKMQ (reference sequence). In DNA, the CDR3 is TGTGCCAGCAGCTTAGGGGGGACAGGGGGCGGGAATTCACCCCTCCACTTT. Translation gives CASSLGGTGGGNSPLHF.

This chain links TRBV5-1 with TRBJ2-2, with 8 bases that match TRBD1. Trimming removed 4 bases from V and 0 bases from J; junction bases left unmatched: 5. The CDR3 sequence is 16 residues long. Germline V lookup: CDR1 SGHRS, CDR2 YFSETQ. CDR3 loop: CASSLQGAANTGELFF. For the CDR3, the DNA is TGCGCCAGCAGCCTCCAGGGGGCCGCGAACACCGGGGAGCTGTTTTTT.

J is TRBJ2-3 and V is TRBV15; no definite D call. This CDR3 has 13 residues. V was pared by 1 base and J by 4 bases, with 6 bases between. From germline, CDR1 is LNHNV and CDR2 YYDKDF (reference sequence). The CDR3 bases are TGTGCCACCAGCAGAGGTCCAGCAGATACGCAGTATTTT. Translation gives CATSRGPADTQYF.

This clone appeared once. The J gene is TRBJ2-7, the V gene TRBV5-4; D possibly corresponds to TRBD1 (6 bases). Trimming left V 5 bases short and J 1 base short, with 19 bases between. CDR1 is SGHNT and CDR2 is YYREEE in the germline V gene (reference sequence). The length of the CDR3 is 16 residues. CDR3 loop: CASSFDPGARSYEQYF. CDR3 coding DNA: TGTGCCAGCAGTTTTGATCCAGGGGCCCGTTCCTACGAGCAGTACTTC.

The CDR3 region is CASSPGGMDQPQHF. The CDR3 coding sequence is TGTGCCAGCAGCCCAGGGGGGATGGATCAGCCCCAGCATTTT. The chain is built from TRBV27 and TRBJ1-5, with 7 bases matching TRBD1. Germline V gene data show CDR1 as MNHEY and CDR2 as SMNVEV (reference sequence). The trim removed 6 bases at V and 5 bases at J, leaving 7 bases unmatched. The CDR3 length is 14 residues.

The chain carries TRBV15 and TRBJ2-5; TRBD2 matches at 8 bases. V gave up 4 bases and J gave up 2 bases; unmatched junction bases: 9. This CDR3 region has 16 residues. Germline V gene lookup returns CDR1 LNHNV and CDR2 YYDKDF (reference sequence). The CDR3 region has the DNA TGTGCCACCAGCAAGTCCCGGGGGGGGAAACAAGAGACCCAGTACTTC. The encoded protein is CATSKSRGGKQETQYF.

The chain joins TRBV5-1 to TRBJ2-3; D may be TRBD2 (6 bases). In germline, CDR1 is SGHRS, CDR2 YFSETQ. V was cut by 4 bases and J by 13 bases, with 16 bases left in between. The CDR3 has 12 residues. CDR3: CASSGEVRVEYF. The CDR3 DNA sequence: TGCGCCAGCAGCGGGGAGGTGAGGGTCGAGTATTTT.

The gene calls are TRBV27 and TRBJ2-5; D is perhaps TRBD1 (5 bases). The DNA end is more similar to TRBJ2-7, so the J call may be wrong. The CDR3 has 13 residues. Germline CDR1 MNHEY, CDR2 SMNVEV (reference sequence). CDR3 in amino acids: CASSFAGPYEQYF. CDR3 DNA sequence: TGTGCCAGCAGTTTTGCAGGGCCCTACGAGCAGTACTTC.

The CDR3 reads CASSERTGRFSWAQYF. The CDR3 DNA is TGTGCCAGCAGCGAACGGACAGGGCGGTTTAGTTGGGCCCAGTACTTC. J is TRBJ2-5 and V is TRBV11-2, with 8 bases that match TRBD1. The length of the CDR3 is 16 residues. V shed 5 bases and J 9 bases; nucleotides not matched to a gene: 17. Germline lookup yields CDR1 SGHAT and CDR2 FQNNGV. Drawing the rest from reference TRBV11-2 and TRBJ2-5, the complete variable domain is EAGVAQSPRYKIIEKRQSVAFWCNPISGHATLYWYQQILGQGPKLLIQFQNNGVVDDSQLPKDRFSAERLKGVDSTLKIQPAKLEDSAVYLCASSERTGRFSWAQYFGPGTRLLVL.

CDR3 sequence (DNA): TGTGCCAGCAGTGACCGACAGCCGTCTGGAAACACCATATATTTT. It yields the protein CASSDRQPSGNTIYF. The genes are TRBV6-1 and TRBJ1-3, with D tentatively TRBD1 (5 bases). The CDR3 loop spans 15 amino acids. Trimming cost V 3 bases and J 1 base, with 10 bases left between them. Per the germline V gene, CDR1 is MNHNS and CDR2 is SASEGT.

The chain combines TRBV4-3 with TRBJ1-5, with a tentative D call TRBD1 (5 bases). The CDR3 spans 15 residues. V dropped 0 bases and J dropped 4 bases, with 10 bases sitting between them. CDR1 LGHNA and CDR2 YSLEER come from the germline V gene. CDR3 region: CASSQERQGNQPQHF. CDR3 nucleotides: TGCGCCAGCAGCCAAGAAAGGCAGGGAAATCAGCCCCAGCATTTT.

V gene TRBV6-5 combines with J gene TRBJ1-1; D not certain. Per the germline V gene, CDR1 is MNHEY and CDR2 is SVGAGI. Trimming took off 5 bases at V and 0 bases at J, with 7 bases between the two ends. CDR3 length: 13 amino acids. The CDR3 loop reads CASSEIVNTEAFF. CDR3 DNA: TGTGCCAGCAGTGAAATAGTGAACACTGAAGCTTTCTTT.

The rearrangement uses TRBV4-2 and TRBJ2-3; TRBD2 aligns across 12 bases. J was trimmed by 5 bases and V by 2 bases; bases with no gene match: 5. This CDR3 region has 16 residues. Germline assignment: CDR1 LGHNA and CDR2 YNFKEQ. Written as DNA, the CDR3 is TGTGCCAGCAGCCAACCTAGCGGGGGGGCAGGAGATACGCAGTATTTT. It codes for CASSQPSGGAGDTQYF.

The chain recombines TRBV5-1 with TRBJ2-1, with TRBD1 as a possible D gene (6 bases). CDR1 is SGHRS and CDR2 is YFSETQ in the germline V gene. The CDR3 is made up of 17 amino acids. Trimming shortened V by 4 bases and J by 10 bases, and 27 bases separated the two germline ends. The DNA for the CDR3 is TGCGCCAGCAGCAAAACTTTCCGGGACACCTTCCTTGGGGAGCAGTTCTTC. Amino acid sequence: CASSKTFRDTFLGEQFF.

The rearrangement links TRBV11-2 to TRBJ2-2, with 9 bases aligning to TRBD2. V lost 3 bases to trimming and J lost 7 bases; unmatched junction nucleotides: 12. Germline V gives CDR1 SGHAT, CDR2 FQNNGV. The CDR3 contains 17 residues. DNA of the CDR3: TGTGCCAGCAGCTTGGTACCAGCGGGGGGATTAATCGGGGAGCTGTTTTTT. It codes for CASSLVPAGGLIGELFF. The full variable domain, in which reference TRBV11-2 and TRBJ2-2 provide the parts outside the CDR3, is EAGVAQSPRYKIIEKRQSVAFWCNPISGHATLYWYQQILGQGPKLLIQFQNNGVVDDSQLPKDRFSAERLKGVDSTLKIQPAKLEDSAVYLCASSLVPAGGLIGELFFGEGSRLTVL.

The chain is built from TRBV30 and TRBJ2-5; perhaps TRBD1 as D (6 bases). V was clipped by 0 bases and J by 11 bases, with 16 bases between them. Per germline, CDR1 GTSNPN and CDR2 SVGIG (reference sequence). CDR3 size: 13 residues. This CDR3 is CAWSVDRLREQYF. DNA for the CDR3: TGTGCCTGGAGTGTAGACAGGCTGAGGGAGCAGTACTTC.

The V gene is TRBV7-6, the J gene TRBJ2-5; 11 bases align to TRBD2. The J call may not be correct, given that the DNA end is closer to TRBJ2-7. Germline CDR1 reads SGHVS; CDR2 reads FNYEAQ. The CDR3 has 18 residues. The CDR3 region is CASSSSIAGGQSSYEQYF. CDR3 DNA sequence: TGTGCCAGCAGCTCGAGTATAGCGGGGGGGCAATCTTCCTACGAGCAGTACTTC.